These T cell receptor beta chains were read from a single sample in a study of shared clonotypes between healthy human individuals. TCRdb keeps only in-frame clones here, not all; method: immunoSEQ multiplex PCR. The table has about 800,000 clones, 96% seen once. Sequenced: naive CD8+ T cells sorted from blood. Every receptor here comes from a man in his thirties or forties in good health. CDR3s include the opening cysteine and the closing phenylalanine or tryptophan. A D gene is named only where the DNA matches it firmly. Size tells how often a clone was seen (once, few, many) or the class of an expanded clone, and some rows leave it out.

D: TRBD2
V: TRBV7-2
size: -
J: TRBJ2-2
CDR3: CASSLGLAGPRDTGELFF
DNA: TGTGCCAGCAGCTTAGGACTAGCGGGGCCCCGGGACACCGGGGAGCTGTTTTTT

D: -
V: TRBV7-2
size: -
J: TRBJ2-3
CDR3: CASSLVDRNTDTQYF
DNA: TGTGCCAGCAGCTTGGTGGACAGAAACACAGATACGCAGTATTTT

D: -
V: TRBV15
size: -
J: TRBJ2-7
CDR3: CATSRVSWEQYF
DNA: TGTGCCACCAGCAGAGTATCTTGGGAGCAGTACTTC

D: -
V: TRBV4-1
size: once
J: TRBJ2-7
CDR3: CASSQDRALAFGEQYF
DNA: TGCGCCAGCAGCCAAGATAGGGCCTTGGCGTTTGGGGAGCAGTACTTC

D: TRBD1
V: TRBV5-1
size: -
J: TRBJ2-7
CDR3: CASSWTGDPYEQYF
DNA: TGCGCCAGCAGCTGGACAGGGGATCCCTACGAGCAGTACTTC

D: TRBD2
V: TRBV28
size: -
J: TRBJ2-7
CDR3: CASSFAGVHEQYF
DNA: TGTGCCAGCAGTTTCGCGGGAGTCCACGAGCAGTACTTC

D: -
V: TRBV5-5
size: -
J: TRBJ2-7
CDR3: CASSLSRDTLF
DNA: TGTGCCAGCAGCTTGTCGCGGGATACTCTCTTC

D: TRBD2
V: TRBV10-2
size: -
J: TRBJ2-5
CDR3: CATHSIGLAGTQETQYF
DNA: TGCGCCACCCATTCTATCGGACTAGCGGGCACCCAAGAGACCCAGTACTTC

D: -
V: TRBV11-2
size: -
J: TRBJ1-1
CDR3: CASSLAASGNTEAFF
DNA: TGTGCCAGCAGCTTAGCGGCATCTGGGAACACTGAAGCTTTCTTT

D: -
V: TRBV5-6
size: -
J: TRBJ2-1
CDR3: CASSWGGGRNNEQFF
DNA: TGTGCCAGCAGCTGGGGTGGTGGCAGAAACAATGAGCAGTTCTTC

D: TRBD2
V: TRBV7-6
size: -
J: TRBJ2-1
CDR3: CASSLAGVNEQFF
DNA: TGTGCCAGCAGCTTGGCGGGGGTGAATGAGCAGTTCTTC

D: TRBD1
V: TRBV19
size: -
J: TRBJ2-5
CDR3: CASVARDRGQETQYF
DNA: TGTGCCAGTGTGGCCCGGGACAGGGGACAGGAGACCCAGTACTTC

D: TRBD2
V: TRBV11-2
size: -
J: TRBJ2-1
CDR3: CASSLALAGSLPYNEQFF
DNA: TGTGCCAGCAGCTTAGCTCTAGCGGGCTCTCTCCCCTACAATGAGCAGTTCTTC

D: TRBD1
V: TRBV5-6
size: -
J: TRBJ2-4
CDR3: CASSSPGQGFIQYF
DNA: TGTGCCAGCAGCTCCCCGGGACAGGGGTTCATTCAGTACTTC

D: -
V: TRBV28
size: -
J: TRBJ2-2
CDR3: CASRDSIGNTGELFF
DNA: TGTGCCAGCAGGGACTCTATAGGGAACACCGGGGAGCTGTTTTTT

D: TRBD2
V: TRBV10-3
size: -
J: TRBJ2-5
CDR3: CAIREGGLAGGPGETQYF
DNA: TGTGCCATCAGAGAAGGAGGACTAGCGGGAGGGCCGGGGGAGACCCAGTACTTC

D: TRBD2
V: TRBV7-8
size: -
J: TRBJ2-1
CDR3: CASSSSSGSSYNEQFF
DNA: TGTGCCAGCAGCAGCAGTAGCGGGAGCTCTTACAATGAGCAGTTCTTC

D: -
V: TRBV6-1
size: -
J: TRBJ2-7
CDR3: CASSAFGGYEQYF
DNA: TGTGCCAGCAGTGCCTTCGGGGGCTACGAGCAGTACTTC

D: TRBD1
V: TRBV4-3
size: -
J: TRBJ2-7
CDR3: CASSPTVDRGVYEQYF
DNA: TGCGCCAGCAGCCCAACGGTCGACAGGGGCGTCTACGAGCAGTACTTC

D: -
V: TRBV11-2
size: few
J: TRBJ1-1
CDR3: CASSLGRAGVNTEAFF
DNA: TGTGCCAGCAGCTTAGGCAGGGCTGGGGTGAACACTGAAGCTTTCTTT

D: -
V: TRBV2
size: -
J: TRBJ2-1
CDR3: CASSEEVSSYNEQFF
DNA: TGTGCCAGCAGTGAGGAGGTAAGCTCCTACAATGAGCAGTTCTTC

D: TRBD2
V: TRBV9
size: -
J: TRBJ2-2
CDR3: CASNSRVAGGRANTGELFF
DNA: TGTGCCAGCAACAGCCGGGTAGCGGGAGGTAGGGCGAACACCGGGGAGCTGTTTTTT

D: TRBD2
V: TRBV11-2
size: -
J: TRBJ2-7
CDR3: CASSLLSGLAGTLEQYF
DNA: TGTGCCAGCAGCTTACTAAGTGGACTAGCGGGAACCCTCGAGCAGTACTTC

D: -
V: TRBV29-1
size: once
J: TRBJ2-7
CDR3: CSVTNGEYAYEQYF
DNA: TGCAGCGTTACTAACGGGGAGTACGCTTACGAGCAGTACTTC

D: -
V: TRBV2
size: -
J: TRBJ2-7
CDR3: CASTRTGSYEQYF
DNA: TGTGCCAGCACCCGCACAGGTTCCTACGAGCAGTACTTC

D: -
V: TRBV7-9
size: -
J: TRBJ1-4
CDR3: CASSLETSNEKLFF
DNA: TGTGCCAGCAGCTTAGAGACAAGTAATGAAAAACTGTTTTTT

D: TRBD1
V: TRBV9
size: -
J: TRBJ1-2
CDR3: CASSPRAGQGPYGYTF
DNA: TGTGCCAGCAGCCCGAGGGCCGGACAGGGCCCATATGGCTACACCTTC

D: -
V: TRBV28
size: -
J: TRBJ2-7
CDR3: CASSLTGSSYEQYF
DNA: TGTGCCAGCAGTTTAACCGGGTCATCCTACGAGCAGTACTTC

D: -
V: TRBV5-1
size: -
J: TRBJ2-1
CDR3: CASSLFTGAYNEQFF
DNA: TGCGCCAGCAGCTTGTTCACTGGGGCTTACAATGAGCAGTTCTTC

D: TRBD2
V: TRBV28
size: once
J: TRBJ2-5
CDR3: CASISGTSGKETQYF
DNA: TGTGCCAGCATCTCCGGGACTAGCGGAAAAGAGACCCAGTACTTC

D: TRBD2
V: TRBV7-9
size: -
J: TRBJ2-1
CDR3: CASSLRLAGTYNEQFF
DNA: TGTGCCAGCAGCCTCCGACTAGCGGGCACCTACAATGAGCAGTTCTTC

D: -
V: TRBV7-9
size: once
J: TRBJ2-5
CDR3: CASSLAIETQYF
DNA: TGTGCCAGCAGCTTAGCCATAGAGACCCAGTACTTC

D: TRBD2
V: TRBV7-9
size: -
J: TRBJ2-2
CDR3: CASSSPQGAGVIDGELFF
DNA: TGTGCCAGCAGCTCACCACAGGGAGCGGGAGTAATTGACGGGGAGCTGTTTTTT

D: TRBD2
V: TRBV4-3
size: -
J: TRBJ2-2
CDR3: CASSQKFAGGPSTGELFF
DNA: TGCGCCAGCAGCCAAAAATTCGCGGGAGGGCCCAGCACCGGGGAGCTGTTTTTT

D: -
V: TRBV29-1
size: -
J: TRBJ2-1
CDR3: CSVDDSYNEQFF
DNA: TGCAGCGTTGACGACTCCTACAATGAGCAGTTCTTC

D: -
V: TRBV7-2
size: -
J: TRBJ2-2
CDR3: CASSSFFGELFF
DNA: TGTGCCAGCAGCTCCTTTTTCGGGGAGCTGTTTTTT

D: TRBD1
V: TRBV9
size: -
J: TRBJ2-2
CDR3: CASSSGGVLTGELFF
DNA: TGTGCCAGCAGCTCAGGGGGCGTTCTCACCGGGGAGCTGTTTTTT

D: TRBD2
V: TRBV7-9
size: -
J: TRBJ2-1
CDR3: CASSFLSSGTYNEQFF
DNA: TGTGCCAGCAGCTTTTTGTCTAGCGGGACCTACAATGAGCAGTTCTTC

D: -
V: TRBV29-1
size: -
J: TRBJ2-3
CDR3: CSVEGAQRIDTQYF
DNA: TGCAGCGTTGAGGGGGCCCAAAGGATAGATACGCAGTATTTT

D: -
V: TRBV27
size: once
J: TRBJ1-5
CDR3: CASSFGNSNQPQHF
DNA: TGTGCCAGCAGTTTTGGAAATAGCAATCAGCCCCAGCATTTT

D: -
V: TRBV30
size: -
J: TRBJ1-3
CDR3: CAWSDDSHSGNTIYF
DNA: TGTGCCTGGAGCGATGACAGTCACTCTGGAAACACCATATATTTT

D: -
V: TRBV18
size: -
J: TRBJ2-7
CDR3: CASSPTQSTNEQYF
DNA: TGTGCCAGCTCACCAACTCAATCCACTAACGAGCAGTACTTC

D: -
V: TRBV9
size: -
J: TRBJ1-1
CDR3: CASSDGHRNTEAFF
DNA: TGTGCCAGCAGCGATGGACATAGGAACACTGAAGCTTTCTTT

D: -
V: TRBV30
size: -
J: TRBJ1-1
CDR3: CAWMGNTEAFF
DNA: TGTGCCTGGATGGGGAACACTGAAGCTTTCTTT

D: TRBD1
V: TRBV27
size: -
J: TRBJ2-7
CDR3: CASRMGTGAREQYF
DNA: TGTGCCAGCAGGATGGGAACAGGGGCCAGGGAGCAGTACTTC

D: -
V: TRBV19
size: once
J: TRBJ2-3
CDR3: CASNPAAGSFADTQYF
DNA: TGTGCCAGTAATCCTGCGGCGGGATCCTTCGCAGATACGCAGTATTTT

D: -
V: TRBV6-1
size: -
J: TRBJ2-1
CDR3: CASSEIGYEQFF
DNA: TGTGCCAGCAGTGAAATCGGGTATGAGCAGTTCTTC

D: TRBD1
V: TRBV7-6
size: once
J: TRBJ2-3
CDR3: CASSPLPARGKGDTQYF
DNA: TGTGCCAGCAGCCCCCTCCCCGCCAGGGGGAAGGGGGATACGCAGTATTTT

D: -
V: TRBV14
size: -
J: TRBJ1-1
CDR3: CASSLGGHREAFF
DNA: TGTGCCAGCAGCCTCGGAGGGCACAGGGAAGCTTTCTTT

D: TRBD1
V: TRBV11-2
size: -
J: TRBJ1-1
CDR3: CASSSPGTGDAEAFF
DNA: TGTGCCAGCAGCTCCCCCGGGACAGGGGACGCTGAAGCTTTCTTT

D: -
V: TRBV13
size: -
J: TRBJ1-1
CDR3: CASSWTEAVGTEAFF
DNA: TGTGCCAGCAGCTGGACAGAGGCGGTTGGCACTGAAGCTTTCTTT

D: TRBD1
V: TRBV4-1
size: -
J: TRBJ1-1
CDR3: CASSQPQGGEAFF
DNA: TGCGCCAGCAGCCAACCTCAGGGGGGTGAAGCTTTCTTT

D: TRBD2
V: TRBV13
size: -
J: TRBJ2-7
CDR3: CASSLTSGTNEQYF
DNA: TGTGCCAGCAGTCTGACTAGCGGGACTAACGAGCAGTACTTC

D: TRBD2
V: TRBV6-5
size: once
J: TRBJ2-3
CDR3: CASSYESSGSADTQYF
DNA: TGTGCCAGCAGTTACGAAAGTAGCGGGAGCGCAGATACGCAGTATTTT

D: -
V: TRBV7-9
size: -
J: TRBJ2-3
CDR3: CASSLERPAGGDTQYF
DNA: TGTGCCAGCAGCTTAGAAAGGCCAGCCGGAGGAGATACGCAGTATTTT

D: TRBD2
V: TRBV19
size: -
J: TRBJ2-3
CDR3: CASSMRPGLAGVRDTDTQYF
DNA: TGTGCCAGTAGTATGCGCCCAGGACTAGCGGGAGTACGAGACACAGATACGCAGTATTTT

D: TRBD1
V: TRBV7-9
size: -
J: TRBJ2-1
CDR3: CASSSLPGQGAHGNEQFF
DNA: TGTGCCAGCAGCTCTCTCCCGGGACAGGGGGCGCATGGAAATGAGCAGTTCTTC

D: -
V: TRBV5-4
size: -
J: TRBJ2-3
CDR3: CASTNIVGDTQYF
DNA: TGTGCCAGCACCAATATCGTGGGAGATACGCAGTATTTT

D: -
V: TRBV9
size: -
J: TRBJ2-2
CDR3: CASSVDTNTGELFF
DNA: TGTGCCAGCAGCGTAGACACGAACACCGGGGAGCTGTTTTTT